What follows is one TCR beta chain and its context. This record belongs to a study of blood T cells in healthy people across ages. The germline V and J ends were trimmed by 4 bases and 2 bases, with 20 bases remaining between them. CDR1 is MGHRA and CDR2 is YSYEKL in the germline V gene. The CDR3 is made up of 17 amino acids. Sample-barcoded 5' priming and a J-beta primer mix drove a second PCR of 7 to 11 cycles. Using its own MiXCR run on the 5' RACE reads, TCRdb lists one record per CDR3 protein. The sample includes roughly 2 million distinct CDR3 sequences, 49% of them seen just once. The origin of this receptor is a woman between 35 and 50 years old in good health. The V gene is TRBV4-1, the J gene TRBJ2-5; D is perhaps TRBD1 (6 bases). The material sequenced was blood. CDR3 amino acids: CASSPRDTRIEQETQYF. The CDR3 DNA reads as TGCGCCAGCAGCCCAAGGGACACCCGGATCGAACAAGAGACCCAGTACTTC.